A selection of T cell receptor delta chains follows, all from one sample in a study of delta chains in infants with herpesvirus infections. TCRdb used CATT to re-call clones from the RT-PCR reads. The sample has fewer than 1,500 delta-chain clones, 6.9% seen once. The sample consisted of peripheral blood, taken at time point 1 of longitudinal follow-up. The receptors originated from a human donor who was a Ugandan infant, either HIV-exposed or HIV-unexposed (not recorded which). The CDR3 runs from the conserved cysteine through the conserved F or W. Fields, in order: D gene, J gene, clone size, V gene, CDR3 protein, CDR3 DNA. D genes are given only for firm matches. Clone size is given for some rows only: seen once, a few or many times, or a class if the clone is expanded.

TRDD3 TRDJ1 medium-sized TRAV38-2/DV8 CAFTGGTLYWGIILYTDKLIF TGTGCTTTCACGGGGGGAACTCTGTACTGGGGGATAATCCTGTACACCGATAAACTCATCTTT
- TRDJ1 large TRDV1 CALGELQGAFPSFFRGPHTDKLIF TGTGCTCTTGGGGAACTTCAGGGGGCCTTCCCTAGTTTTTTCCGAGGACCCCACACCGATAAACTCATCTTT
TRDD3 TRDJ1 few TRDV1 CALGPPPGPQWSCGGYASHTDKLIF TGTGCTCTTGGGCCACCGCCGGGTCCCCAGTGGTCATGTGGGGGATACGCCTCGCACACCGATAAACTCATCTTT
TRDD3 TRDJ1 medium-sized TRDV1 CALGELRPSWGIRVPDKLIF TGTGCTCTTGGGGAACTTAGGCCTTCTTGGGGGATACGTGTCCCCGATAAACTCATCTTT
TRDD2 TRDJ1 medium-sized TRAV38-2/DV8 CAYRFPFLLKQWGQYTDKLIF TGTGCTTATAGGTTCCCTTTCCTACTAAAGCAGTGGGGACAGTACACCGATAAACTCATCTTT
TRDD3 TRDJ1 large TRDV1 CALGELGEGGYDTDKLIF TGTGCTCTTGGGGAACTCGGGGAGGGGGGATATGACACCGATAAACTCATCTTT
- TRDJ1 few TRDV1 CALGELALLYWSTDKLIF TGTGCTCTTGGGGAACTGGCCCTCCTTTACTGGAGCACCGATAAACTCATCTTT
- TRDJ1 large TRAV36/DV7 CAVEAPKGIYPLGYTDKLIF TGTGCTGTGGAGGCTCCAAAGGGTATATACCCACTTGGATACACCGATAAACTCATCTTT
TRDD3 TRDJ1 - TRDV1 CALEPSRGGLLGDGVYTDKLIF TGTGCTCTTGAACCCTCTCGAGGGGGCTTACTGGGGGATGGGGTCTACACCGATAAACTCATCTTT
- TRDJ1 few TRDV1 CALGGGAYSPQYPTLIF TGTGCTCTTGGGGGCGGAGCTTATTCCCCACAGTACCCGACACTCATCTTT
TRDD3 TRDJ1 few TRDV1 CALGGATGDTLADKLIF TGTGCTCTTGGGGGGGCTACGGGGGATACGCTCGCCGATAAACTCATCTTT
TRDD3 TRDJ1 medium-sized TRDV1 CALGEPSYPLGDTLLIF TGTGCTCTTGGGGAACCGTCCTACCCTCTGGGGGATACGCTGCTCATCTTT
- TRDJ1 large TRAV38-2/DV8 CAYRSGSTPLLSNIFQGDKLIF TGTGCTTATAGGAGCGGCTCTACTCCGTTACTATCCAATATTTTTCAGGGCGATAAACTCATCTTT
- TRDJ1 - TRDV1 CALGDATSGKLIF TGTGCTCTTGGGGACGCAACTTCGGGTAAACTCATCTTT
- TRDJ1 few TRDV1 CALGPPRRGTPGGDKLIF TGTGCTCTTGGGCCACCCCGTCGGGGGACCCCCGGGGGCGATAAACTCATCTTT
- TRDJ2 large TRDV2 CACDPLWASLGTTAQLFF TGTGCCTGTGACCCACTCTGGGCCTCATTGGGCACGACAGCACAACTCTTCTTT
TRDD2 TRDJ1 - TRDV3 CAFVAPEGLPKAGTSSGGKLIF TGTGCCTTCGTCGCCCCGGAAGGCCTTCCTAAAGCGGGTACATCGTCCGGGGGGAAACTCATCTTT
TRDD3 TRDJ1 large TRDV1 CALGETLFYWGTGYTDKLIF TGTGCTCTTGGGGAAACCCTCTTCTACTGGGGGACTGGGTACACCGATAAACTCATCTTT
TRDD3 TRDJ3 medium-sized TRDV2 CACDFYWGMPSSWDTRQMFF TGTGCCTGTGACTTTTACTGGGGGATGCCGAGCTCCTGGGACACCCGACAGATGTTTTTC
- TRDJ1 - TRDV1 CALGELLLLTYNTDKLIF TGTGCTCTTGGGGAACTACTTCTACTCACCTACAATACCGATAAACTCATCTTT
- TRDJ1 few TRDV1 CALGENNSRRYRSTDKLIF TGTGCTCTTGGGGAGAATAATAGTCGTCGGTATAGGTCCACCGATAAACTCATCTTT
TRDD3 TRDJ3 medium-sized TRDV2 CACDTAGIRSWDTRQMFF TGTGCCTGTGACACCGCGGGGATACGCTCCTGGGACACCCGACAGATGTTTTTC
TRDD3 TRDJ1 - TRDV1 CALGELPPSALLGAKYYTDKLIF TGTGCTCTTGGGGAACTCCCCCCGTCCGCATTACTGGGGGCAAAATACTATACCGATAAACTCATCTTT
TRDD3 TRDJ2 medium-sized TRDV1 CALGELTFLVPWGIRTGALTAQLFF TGTGCTCTTGGGGAACTAACCTTCCTAGTGCCCTGGGGGATACGGACTGGCGCTTTGACAGCACAACTCTTCTTT
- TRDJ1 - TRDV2 CALPTRDTGGYKLIF TGTGCCCTTCCTACGAGGGATACAGGGGGATATAAACTCATCTTT
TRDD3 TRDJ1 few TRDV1 CALGEPLHSHKPVLGDTPYTDKLIF TGTGCTCTTGGGGAACCCCTTCATAGCCACAAGCCCGTACTGGGGGATACTCCGTACACCGATAAACTCATCTTT
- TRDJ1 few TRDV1 CALGERESGVPKGYTDKLIF TGTGCTCTTGGGGAACGGGAGAGTGGGGTCCCAAAGGGGTACACCGATAAACTCATCTTT
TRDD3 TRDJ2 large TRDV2 CACDTVPLVLGDTPVTAQLFF TGTGCCTGTGACACCGTTCCCCTCGTACTGGGGGATACTCCGGTGACAGCACAACTCTTCTTT
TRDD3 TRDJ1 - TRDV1 CALGKSARYTGGPAVCTDKLIF TGTGCTCTTGGGAAAAGCGCGAGATATACTGGGGGACCCGCCGTGTGTACCGATAAACTCATCTTT
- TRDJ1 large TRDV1 CALGDPIFPTDKLIF TGTGCTCTTGGGGATCCGATCTTTCCTACCGATAAACTCATCTTT
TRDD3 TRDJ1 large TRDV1 CALGDAFPRLSKSRVLGDTLLIF TGTGCTCTTGGGGACGCCTTCCCCCGATTATCCAAATCCAGAGTACTGGGGGATACCCTGCTCATCTTT
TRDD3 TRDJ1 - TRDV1 CALGEDSSGGSDKLIF TGTGCTCTTGGGGAAGACTCCAGTGGGGGATCCGATAAACTCATCTTT
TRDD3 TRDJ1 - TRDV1 CALGELPLIYGAWGIRPDKLIF TGTGCTCTTGGGGAACTTCCTCTCATCTACGGGGCCTGGGGGATACGGCCCGATAAACTCATCTTT
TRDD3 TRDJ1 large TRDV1 CALGEPLGDYDKLIF TGTGCTCTTGGGGAGCCATTGGGGGATTACGATAAACTCATCTTT
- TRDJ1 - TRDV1 CALGDLFPRLHQTDKLIF TGTGCTCTTGGGGATCTCTTTCCCCGCCTACACCAGACCGATAAACTCATCTTT
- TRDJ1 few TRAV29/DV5 CAASGIGPTFRATYTDKLIF TGTGCAGCAAGCGGCATCGGTCCTACCTTTAGGGCCACCTACACCGATAAACTCATCTTT
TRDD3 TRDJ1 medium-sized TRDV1 CALGELSTILGPTGTDKLIF TGTGCTCTTGGGGAACTTAGTACGATACTGGGGCCCACCGGGACCGATAAACTCATCTTT
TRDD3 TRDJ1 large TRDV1 CALGEPPFLFSITGGYWTDKLIF TGTGCTCTTGGGGAACCCCCCTTCCTATTCTCCATTACTGGGGGATACTGGACCGATAAACTCATCTTT
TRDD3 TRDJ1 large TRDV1 CALGEAHAAGGFGTDKLIF TGTGCTCTTGGGGAAGCCCATGCCGCTGGGGGATTCGGTACCGATAAACTCATCTTT
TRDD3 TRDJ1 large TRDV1 CALGETPLRTGETDKLIF TGTGCTCTTGGGGAAACCCCTCTACGGACTGGGGAGACCGATAAACTCATCTTT
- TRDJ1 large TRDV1 CALGAQGLVGPRFRKLIF TGTGCTCTTGGGGCCCAAGGGTTAGTGGGACCCCGGTTCCGTAAACTCATCTTT
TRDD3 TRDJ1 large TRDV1 CALGEGVGDTGGKLIF TGTGCTCTTGGGGAAGGGGTGGGGGATACGGGCGGCAAACTCATCTTT
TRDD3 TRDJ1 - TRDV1 CALGSFQCWGTWWNTDKLIF TGTGCTCTTGGGAGCTTCCAATGCTGGGGGACGTGGTGGAACACCGATAAACTCATCTTT
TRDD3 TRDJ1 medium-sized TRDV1 CALGAPPGGYTDKLIF TGTGCTCTTGGGGCCCCCCCCGGGGGATACACCGATAAACTCATCTTT
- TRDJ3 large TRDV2 CACDTAGARSWDTRQMFF TGTGCCTGTGACACCGCCGGGGCCCGCTCCTGGGACACCCGACAGATGTTTTTC
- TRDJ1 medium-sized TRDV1 CALGELAFPLVFGTDKLIF TGTGCTCTTGGGGAACTCGCCTTCCCACTGGTTTTTGGAACCGATAAACTCATCTTT
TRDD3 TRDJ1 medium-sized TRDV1 CALGGILGGYWGYAEIDKLIF TGTGCTCTTGGGGGAATCCTGGGGGGATACTGGGGATACGCGGAGATCGATAAACTCATCTTT
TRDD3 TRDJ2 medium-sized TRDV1 CALGDPNVPSNILGDTRPTTLTAQLFF TGTGCTCTTGGGGATCCTAACGTTCCCTCAAACATACTGGGGGATACGCGCCCAACTACTTTGACAGCACAACTCTTCTTT
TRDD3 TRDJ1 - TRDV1 CALGEPPRVVLGDTDKLIF TGTGCTCTTGGGGAACCCCCTCGGGTTGTACTGGGGGACACCGATAAACTCATCTTT
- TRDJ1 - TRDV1 CALGGPALHTDKLIF TGTGCTCTTGGGGGCCCTGCTCTTCACACCGATAAACTCATCTTT
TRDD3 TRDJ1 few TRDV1 CALGEILPPDPTGGYTDKLIF TGTGCTCTTGGGGAAATCCTACCCCCCGATCCTACTGGGGGATACACCGATAAACTCATCTTT
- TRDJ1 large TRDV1 CALDGGPRATDKLIF TGTGCTCTTGACGGGGGCCCCAGGGCGACCGATAAACTCATCTTT
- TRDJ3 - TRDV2 CACDTGGYLSSWDTRQMFF TGTGCCTGTGACACCGGAGGATACCTGAGCTCCTGGGACACCCGACAGATGTTTTTC
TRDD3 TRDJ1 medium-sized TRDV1 CALGELSTWTLIWGMEWYTDKLIF TGTGCTCTTGGGGAACTATCAACATGGACCCTAATCTGGGGGATGGAGTGGTACACCGATAAACTCATCTTT
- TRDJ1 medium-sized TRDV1 CALGGGAYSPQYPTLIF TGTGCTCTTGGGGGCGGAGCTTATTCCCCACAGTACCCGACCCTCATCTTT
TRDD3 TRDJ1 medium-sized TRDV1 CALGELPNTGAPPHYTDKLIF TGTGCTCTTGGGGAACTGCCGAATACTGGGGCTCCCCCCCATTACACCGATAAACTCATCTTT
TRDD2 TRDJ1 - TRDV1 CALGGGPSYVAPGSDKLIF TGTGCTCTTGGGGGGGGTCCTTCCTACGTAGCCCCGGGGAGCGATAAACTCATCTTT